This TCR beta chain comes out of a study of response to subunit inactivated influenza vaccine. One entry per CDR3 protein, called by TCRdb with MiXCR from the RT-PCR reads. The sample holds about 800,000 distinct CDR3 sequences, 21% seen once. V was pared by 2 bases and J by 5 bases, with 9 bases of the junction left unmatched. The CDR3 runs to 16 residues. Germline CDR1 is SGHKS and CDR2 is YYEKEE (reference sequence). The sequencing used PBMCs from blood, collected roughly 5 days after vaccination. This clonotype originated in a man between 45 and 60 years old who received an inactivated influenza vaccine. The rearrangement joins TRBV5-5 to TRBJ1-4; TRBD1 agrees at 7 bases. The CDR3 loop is CASSFRLQGSNEKLFF. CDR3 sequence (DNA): TGTGCCAGCAGCTTCAGACTACAGGGGTCCAATGAAAAACTGTTTTTT.